This T cell receptor (beta chain) was observed in a study of CXCR3-negative and CXCR3-positive naive CD8 T cells. Study-level points and caveats: TRB CDR3s of CXCR3-positive naive cells were more hydrophobic than those of CXCR3-negative naive cells. Unlike memory cells, which differed, naive CXCR3-negative and CXCR3-positive cells had similar TRBV-TRBJ usage. Diversity was high in both naive subsets and much lower in memory cells.

Libraries of TRB cDNA were made by 5' RACE and carried UMIs. From its re-call of the 5' RACE reads, TCRdb lists each CDR3 protein once, without DNA. This table holds about 7,400 distinct CDR3 sequences. This clonotype is medium-sized (0.01 to 0.1%) by frequency. Its antigen is as yet unknown. The CDR3 consists of 13 residues. CDR1 is SQVTM and CDR2 is ANQGSEA in the germline V gene. The sequencing input was naive CXCR3- CD8+ T cells from blood. Specified subset: CD45RO-CCR7+CD27+CD95- naive CD8+ T cells lacking CXCR3 (TNR3-). The TCR sequence derives from a human donor in good health. Some clones in this sample may be carry-over from other donors' samples. The chain combines TRBV29-1 with TRBJ2-5; as DNA is missing, the TRBD2 call by TCRdb cannot be tested. The CDR3 protein is CSVEAAPGPTQYF.